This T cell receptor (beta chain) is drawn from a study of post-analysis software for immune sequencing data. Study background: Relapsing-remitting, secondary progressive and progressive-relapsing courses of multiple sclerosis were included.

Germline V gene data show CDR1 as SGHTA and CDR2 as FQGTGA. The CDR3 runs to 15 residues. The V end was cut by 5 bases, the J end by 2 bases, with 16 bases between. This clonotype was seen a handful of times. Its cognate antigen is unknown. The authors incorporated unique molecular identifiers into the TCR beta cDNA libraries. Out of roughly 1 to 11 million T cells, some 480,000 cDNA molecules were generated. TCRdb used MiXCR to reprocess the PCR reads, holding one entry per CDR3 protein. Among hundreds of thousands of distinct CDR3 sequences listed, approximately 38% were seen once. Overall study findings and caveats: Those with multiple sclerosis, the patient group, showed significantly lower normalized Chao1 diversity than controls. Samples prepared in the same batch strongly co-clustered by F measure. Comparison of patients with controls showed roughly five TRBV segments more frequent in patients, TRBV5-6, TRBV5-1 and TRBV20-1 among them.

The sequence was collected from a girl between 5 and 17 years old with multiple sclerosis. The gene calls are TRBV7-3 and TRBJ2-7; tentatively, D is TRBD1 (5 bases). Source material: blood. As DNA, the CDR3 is TGTGCCAGCAGCCTACGGTCCCAGGGCCCCTACGAGCAGTACTTC. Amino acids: CASSLRSQGPYEQYF.